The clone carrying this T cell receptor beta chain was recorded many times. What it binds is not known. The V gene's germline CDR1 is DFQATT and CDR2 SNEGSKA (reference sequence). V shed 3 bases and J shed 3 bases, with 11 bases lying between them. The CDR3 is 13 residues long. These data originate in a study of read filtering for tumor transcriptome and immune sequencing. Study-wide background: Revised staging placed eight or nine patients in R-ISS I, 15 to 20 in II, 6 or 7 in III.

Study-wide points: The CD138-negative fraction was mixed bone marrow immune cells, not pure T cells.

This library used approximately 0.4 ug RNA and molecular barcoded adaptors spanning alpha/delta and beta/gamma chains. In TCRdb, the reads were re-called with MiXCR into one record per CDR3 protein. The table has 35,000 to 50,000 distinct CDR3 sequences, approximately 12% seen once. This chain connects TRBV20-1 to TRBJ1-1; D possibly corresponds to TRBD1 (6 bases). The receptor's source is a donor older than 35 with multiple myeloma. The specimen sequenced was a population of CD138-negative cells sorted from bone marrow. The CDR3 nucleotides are TGCAGTGCTAGCGAGGGGGGTGACACTGAAGCTTTCTTT. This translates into CSASEGGDTEAFF.